Listed below are T cell receptor beta chains from one sample, sequenced in a study of T-cell reconstitution after alpha-beta-depleted transplantation in children. MiXCR was run by TCRdb on the PCR reads, yielding one entry per CDR3 protein. The sample yields tens of thousands of distinct CDR3 sequences, around 6.3% seen once. The material sequenced was PBMCs, mostly from graft donor cells, taken 180 days after TCRalphabeta/CD19-depleted stem cell transplant. These receptors all come from a male patient aged 10-17 years who had a stem cell transplant for acute myeloid leukemia, so the T cells may come from the graft donor. Each CDR3 is given with its conserved first and last residue. The D gene is left open where the match is weak. The size field is filled for only some rows; it gives once, few, many or a size class.

d_gene | abundance | j_gene | v_gene | CDR3aa | CDR3nt
NA | many | TRBJ1-2 | TRBV12-3/TRBV12-4 | CASSSEGGYTF | TGTGCCAGCAGTTCGGAGGGTGGCTACACCTTC
NA | many | TRBJ1-5 | TRBV10-3 | CAISESFAGYSNQPQHF | TGTGCCATCAGTGAGTCTTTCGCGGGTTATAGCAATCAGCCCCAGCATTTT
TRBD2 | many | TRBJ2-1 | TRBV29-1 | CSVEPRTSGPNEQFF | TGCAGCGTTGAACCCAGGACTAGCGGTCCCAATGAGCAGTTCTTC
TRBD2 | many | TRBJ2-1 | TRBV29-1 | CSVRPGGEVEQFF | TGCAGCGTCCGACCTGGGGGGGAAGTAGAGCAGTTCTTC
NA | many | TRBJ2-7 | TRBV5-1 | CASSSGTGVYEQYF | TGCGCCAGCAGCTCCGGGACGGGGGTCTACGAGCAGTACTTC
TRBD2 | many | TRBJ2-1 | TRBV20-1 | CSARRAGGVGEQFF | TGCAGTGCTAGGAGGGCGGGAGGAGTGGGGGAGCAGTTCTTC
TRBD2 | many | TRBJ2-1 | TRBV19 | CASSGRVGAFYNEQFF | TGTGCCAGTTCCGGGAGGGTGGGAGCCTTCTACAATGAGCAGTTCTTC
TRBD1 | NA | TRBJ2-1 | TRBV19 | CASKWDRGVNEQFF | TGTGCCAGTAAGTGGGACAGGGGTGTCAATGAGCAGTTCTTC
NA | many | TRBJ1-5 | TRBV28 | CASTSDRSNQPQHF | TGTGCCAGTACATCGGACAGATCTAATCAGCCCCAGCATTTT
TRBD2 | many | TRBJ2-7 | TRBV2 | CASRKLAGGSYEQYF | TGTGCCAGCAGGAAATTAGCGGGAGGCTCCTACGAGCAGTACTTC
TRBD2 | many | TRBJ2-3 | TRBV20-1 | CSAPRGGLAGGPFSTDTQYF | TGCAGTGCCCCCAGAGGGGGACTAGCGGGAGGGCCTTTCAGCACAGATACGCAGTATTTT
NA | medium-sized | TRBJ2-7 | TRBV20-1 | CSARTGQITYEQYF | TGCAGTGCTAGAACGGGCCAGATCACTTACGAGCAGTACTTC
TRBD2 | many | TRBJ2-2 | TRBV12-3/TRBV12-4 | CASSGPGAGGRTGELFF | TGTGCCAGCAGTGGCCCTGGAGCGGGAGGACGCACCGGGGAGCTGTTTTTT
NA | many | TRBJ1-5 | TRBV18 | CASSQGLEQPQHF | TGTGCCAGCTCACAAGGTCTGGAGCAGCCCCAGCATTTT
TRBD2 | many | TRBJ2-1 | TRBV7-6 | CATLTAAGANNEQFF | TGTGCCACCTTAACCGCAGCGGGAGCGAACAATGAGCAGTTCTTC
NA | many | TRBJ2-3 | TRBV13 | CASSARGGRATDTQYF | TGTGCCAGCAGCGCCCGGGGCGGCCGTGCCACAGATACGCAGTATTTT